The present T cell receptor (beta chain) was sequenced within a study of blood T cell repertoires in COVID-19. Germline assignment: CDR1 SGHTA and CDR2 FQGNSA. Losses at the gene ends were 3 bases for V and 2 bases for J; bases not matched to a gene: 12. This CDR3 region has 17 residues. Sequenced by immunoSEQ multiplex PCR; TCRdb stores in-frame clones only, minus some. The sample contains about 87,000 clones, about 85% of which appear only once. The sequenced material came from peripheral blood. This TCR was recovered from an elderly woman with COVID-19, enrolled during active disease. V usage is TRBV7-2 and J usage is TRBJ2-5; 7 positions agree with TRBD2. The CDR3 sequence: CASSFVGFVSGQETQYF. CDR3 in DNA: TGTGCCAGCAGCTTCGTCGGGTTTGTTAGCGGGCAAGAGACCCAGTACTTC. Using reference TRBV7-2 and TRBJ2-5 for the parts outside the CDR3, the full variable domain is GAGVSQSPSNKVTEKGKDVELRCDPISGHTALYWYRQSLGQGLEFLIYFQGNSAPDKSGLPSDRFSAERTGGSVSTLTIQRTQQEDSAVYLCASSFVGFVSGQETQYFGPGTRLLVL.